This TCR beta chain was obtained from a study of beta chain features in type 1 diabetes. As for the study in general: Across the samples, over 85 million sorted cells were examined in total.

Blood was collected once per donor into heparin, averaging roughly 110 mL. Concerning this clone itself: The antigen is undetermined.

Germline-derived CDR1 and CDR2 are SNHLY and FYNNEI. Trimming cost V 6 bases and J 1 base; bases outside gene matches: 8. This CDR3 region has 16 residues. Study-wide results and caveats: When cDNA is sequenced, cells with high TCR expression could be over-represented. In every one of the four CD4+ subsets, TCRB CDR3s were moderately but significantly shorter in Type 1 diabetes patients. Researchers reported that naive, central memory and Treg TCRB repertoires appeared more similar in patients than in healthy donors.

The study reverse transcribed the entire isolated RNA, so it sequenced expressed TCRB transcripts. The data were produced by immunoSEQ multiplex PCR, yet TCRdb's version contains in-frame clones alone and is incomplete. The data show approximately 170,000 clones, approximately 7.8% seen once. This TCR came from a woman in her forties with type 1 diabetes. The genes are TRBV2 and TRBJ2-2; 7 nucleotides align to TRBD1. Material: central memory CD4+ T cells from blood. The CDR3 spells CASSLRQGVNTGELFF. CDR3 coding DNA: TGTGCCAGCAGCCTCAGACAGGGTGTGAACACCGGGGAGCTGTTTTTT.